These 19 T cell receptor beta chains share one sample of origin, sequenced in a study of blood T cell repertoires in COVID-19. Assay: immunoSEQ multiplex PCR; the TCRdb copy retains only in-frame clones and omits some. The top ten hold around 8% of the sample, which has approximately 160,000 clones, approximately 81% seen once. The sequenced material came from peripheral blood. These receptors all stem from a woman aged 55-70 years with COVID-19, enrolled during active disease.

The rearrangement joins TRBV18 to TRBJ2-4; D might be TRBD1 (5 bases). Looked up from germline, CDR1 is KGHSH and CDR2 is LQKENI. The CDR3 has 17 amino acids. Deletions cut 6 bases from V and 3 bases from J, with 21 bases between. The CDR3 sequence: CASSPRRGEGIKNIQYF. CDR3 coding DNA: TGTGCCAGCTCCCCCCGTAGGGGCGAAGGAATCAAAAACATTCAGTACTTC.

This clone appeared a few times. The same CDR3 arises from other DNA sequences in this sample as well. This chain connects TRBV5-1 to TRBJ1-1; D gene unclear. Germline V CDR1 and CDR2: SGHRS, YFSETQ. CDR3 size: 13 residues. Trimming removed 2 bases at V and 1 base at J, with 6 bases between. The CDR3 bases are TGCGCCAGCAGCTTAACAGCGAACACTGAAGCTTTCTTT. It encodes CASSLTANTEAFF. The variable domain in full, with the rest retrieved from reference TRBV5-1 and TRBJ1-1, is KAGVTQTPRYLIKTRGQQVTLSCSPISGHRSVSWYQQTPGQGLQFLFEYFSETQRNKGNFPGRFSGRQFSNSRSEMNVSTLELGDSALYLCASSLTANTEAFFGQGTRLTVV.

This clone came up a few times. The chain employs TRBV29-1 and TRBJ2-7; maybe TRBD1 (7 bases). The CDR3 length is 12 residues. Germline V gene sequence: CDR1 SQVTM, CDR2 ANQGSEA. V dropped 7 bases and J dropped 6 bases, with 16 bases sitting between them. CDR3: CSAGQAEGEQYF. The CDR3 DNA sequence: TGCAGCGCAGGACAGGCGGAGGGCGAGCAGTACTTC.

The chain combines TRBV5-1 with TRBJ1-4, with a possible D match to TRBD1 (5 bases). V lost 0 bases to trimming and J lost 1 base, with 10 bases between them. The CDR3 is 16 residues long. Germline loops: CDR1 SGHRS, CDR2 YFSETQ. CDR3 in DNA: TGCGCCAGCAGCTTGGCAGGGCACCTAACTAATGAAAAACTGTTTTTT. Its translation: CASSLAGHLTNEKLFF.

This chain uses TRBV18 with TRBJ2-2, with TRBD1 identical over 8 bases. The CDR3 runs 18 residues. J lost 1 base, V lost 4 bases, and 11 bases had no gene match. Germline V gene lookup returns CDR1 KGHSH and CDR2 LQKENI. The CDR3 here is CASSRTGQGGLNTGELFF. The CDR3 DNA reads TGTGCCAGCTCACGAACCGGACAGGGAGGATTGAACACCGGGGAGCTGTTTTTT.

Of note for this clone: A junction boundary mismatches the germline segment, possibly from a read error. V and J are TRBV5-1 and TRBJ1-2; D gene unclear. Germline CDR1 and CDR2: SGHRS and YFSETQ. The CDR3 runs 14 residues. The CDR3, as DNA: TGCGCCAACAGCTTGGCCGGACTGTCTTATGGCTACACCTTC. It specifies CANSLAGLSYGYTF.

The V gene is TRBV9, the J gene TRBJ1-1; 7 bases are shared with TRBD1. After removal of 0 bases from V and 5 bases from J, the junction contained 7 bases not matched to a gene. CDR1 and CDR2 from the germline V gene are SGDLS and YYNGEE. The length of the CDR3 is 15 residues. The CDR3 DNA follows: TGTGCCAGCAGCGTAGTGGGTACGACAGGGACTGAAGCTTTCTTT. It is translated as CASSVVGTTGTEAFF.

This clone came up once. V is TRBV19 and J is TRBJ2-3, with TRBD2 matching 10 bases. Germline trimming cut 4 bases from V and 4 bases from J; bases unmatched to any gene: 8. The CDR3 totals 16 residues. The V gene's germline CDR1 is LNHDA and CDR2 SQIVND (reference sequence). The CDR3 DNA reads as TGTGCCAGTAGTAGCCAGCGGGGGGGCCGGTCAGATACGCAGTATTTT. Translated: CASSSQRGGRSDTQYF.

In this sample, this clone turned up once. V and J are TRBV5-1 and TRBJ2-1; 11 bases agree with TRBD2. CDR3 size: 15 residues. The junction had 6 bases not matched to a gene; V was cut back by 5 bases and J by 5 bases. Per the germline V gene, CDR1 is SGHRS and CDR2 is YFSETQ. CDR3 sequence (DNA): TGCGCCAGCAGGCCACTAGCGGGAGCCGACAATGAGCAGTTCTTC. Residues: CASRPLAGADNEQFF.

The chain is built from TRBV10-3 and TRBJ1-1; D remains unclear. The CDR3 is 15 amino acids. Trimming shortened V by 0 bases and J by 1 base, and 9 bases separated the two germline ends. Looked up from germline, CDR1 is ENHRY and CDR2 is SYGVKD. The CDR3 loop reads CAISESGRGNTEAFF. The CDR3 nucleotides read TGTGCCATCAGTGAGTCCGGGCGGGGGAACACTGAAGCTTTCTTT.

V and J are TRBV19 and TRBJ2-3, with D tentatively TRBD2 (5 bases). This CDR3 comprises 14 residues. Germline V gene lookup returns CDR1 LNHDA and CDR2 SQIVND (reference sequence). Trimming left V 7 bases short and J 4 bases short, with 15 bases between. The CDR3 loop reads CASTIGLAADTQYF. Written as DNA, the CDR3 is TGTGCCAGTACCATCGGGCTAGCCGCAGATACGCAGTATTTT.

The rearrangement uses TRBV6-5 and TRBJ2-3; the match to TRBD1 covers 7 bases. CDR1 is MNHEY and CDR2 is SVGAGI in the germline V gene. This CDR3 has 15 amino acids. J gave up 2 bases and V 7 bases, and 9 bases lay outside the gene matches. The CDR3: CASNNRGTFTDTQYF. In DNA form, the CDR3 reads TGTGCCAGCAACAACAGGGGAACTTTCACAGATACGCAGTATTTT.

The chain is built from TRBV20-1 and TRBJ2-3, with 9 bases matching TRBD1. V lost 3 bases and J lost 2; bases outside the gene matches: 6. The CDR3 contains 15 residues. In germline, CDR1 is DFQATT, CDR2 SNEGSKA (reference sequence). DNA for the CDR3: TGCAGTGCTAGTACAGGACAGGGGAACACAGATACGCAGTATTTT. This codes for CSASTGQGNTDTQYF.

The chain is built from TRBV7-2 and TRBJ2-1, with D perhaps matching TRBD1 (6 bases). The CDR3 spans 16 residues. The germline V and J ends were trimmed by 4 bases and 5 bases, with 18 bases remaining between them. CDR1 and CDR2 (germline): SGHTA, FQGNSA. The CDR3 bases are TGTGCCAGCAGCTGGGGATTAGGGACATCCGACAATGAGCAGTTCTTC. Its protein product is CASSWGLGTSDNEQFF. The full variable domain, in which reference TRBV7-2 and TRBJ2-1 provide the parts outside the CDR3, is GAGVSQSPSNKVTEKGKDVELRCDPISGHTALYWYRQSLGQGLEFLIYFQGNSAPDKSGLPSDRFSAERTGGSVSTLTIQRTQQEDSAVYLCASSWGLGTSDNEQFFGPGTRLTVL.

The J gene is TRBJ1-1, the V gene TRBV5-8; TRBD1 matches at 10 bases. Per germline, CDR1 SGHTS and CDR2 YDEGEE. Germline trimming cut 4 bases from V and 1 base from J; bases unmatched to any gene: 4. The CDR3 sequence is 15 residues long. DNA of the CDR3: TGTGCCAGCAGCCCTGGGGACAGGGGGAACACTGAAGCTTTCTTT. Amino acid sequence: CASSPGDRGNTEAFF.

The V gene is TRBV15, the J gene TRBJ1-2, with a tentative D call TRBD1 (6 bases). Germline-derived CDR1 and CDR2 are LNHNV and YYDKDF (reference sequence). The CDR3 is 16 amino acids. Between the trimmed V and J ends, which lost 2 bases and 4 bases, there was a span of 17 bases. This CDR3 reads CATSRPDSQILYGYTF. In DNA, the CDR3 is TGTGCCACCAGCAGACCGGACAGCCAGATTCTCTATGGCTACACCTTC.

This clone has just a few counts. This chain uses TRBV18 with TRBJ1-4; the D gene is possibly TRBD1 (6 bases). Germline assignment: CDR1 KGHSH and CDR2 LQKENI. Trimming stripped 4 bases from V and 2 bases from J, with 8 bases between. There are 14 residues in the CDR3. CDR3 nucleotides: TGTGCCAGCTCACTTGGACAGACTAATGAAAAACTGTTTTTT. Residues: CASSLGQTNEKLFF. The whole variable domain, filled in from reference TRBV18 and TRBJ1-4, reads NAGVMQNPRHLVRRRGQEARLRCSPMKGHSHVYWYRQLPEEGLKFMVYLQKENIIDESGMPKERFSAEFPKEGPSILRIQQVVRGDSAAYFCASSLGQTNEKLFFGSGTQLSVL.

The chain couples TRBV6-5 to TRBJ1-4; 8 bases fit TRBD1. Trimming removed 5 bases from V and 3 bases from J; junction bases left unmatched: 2. Germline V gene lookup returns CDR1 MNHEY and CDR2 SVGAGI. This CDR3 has 14 amino acids. CDR3 sequence reads: CASSRGQANEKLFF. CDR3 sequence (DNA): TGTGCCAGCAGTAGGGGACAGGCTAATGAAAAACTGTTTTTT.

The gene calls are TRBV18 and TRBJ1-2, with D perhaps TRBD1 (6 bases). The V gene lost 3 bases and the J gene lost 4 bases, with 15 bases spanning the gap. Germline CDR1 and CDR2: KGHSH and LQKENI. This CDR3 region has 15 residues. This CDR3 reads CASSPSKDSGYGYTF. The CDR3 coding sequence is TGTGCCAGCTCACCTTCTAAGGACAGTGGCTATGGCTACACCTTC.